The 10 T cell receptor beta chains reported below all come from one sample, sequenced in a study of T cell responses to AZD1222 COVID-19 vaccine. Libraries were prepared by immunoSEQ multiplex PCR; TCRdb keeps only in-frame clonotypes and omits some of them. The sample lists about 150,000 clones, just over 90% occurring once. The source was peripheral blood, collected 28 days after the second AZD1222 dose. Receptors were obtained from an adult who received the AZD1222 COVID-19 vaccine.

The gene calls are TRBV21-1 and TRBJ1-2; the table calls TRBD1, which could not be checked here. TRBV21-1 constitutes a pseudogene. The CDR3 spans 14 residues. This chain's CDR3 is CASSNSRGTNGYTF. In nucleotides, the CDR3 is TGTGCCAGCAGCAATTCCAGGGGAACGAATGGCTACACCTTC.

The rearrangement joins TRBV27 to TRBJ1-3; TRBD1 is a possible D gene (5 bases). Germline V lookup: CDR1 MNHEY, CDR2 SMNVEV (reference sequence). V lost 5 bases and J 0 bases, leaving 11 bases between the germline ends. The CDR3 is 15 residues long. This CDR3 reads CASSINGGSGNTIYF. The CDR3 nucleotides read TGTGCCAGCAGTATAAACGGGGGCTCTGGAAACACCATATATTTT.

V is TRBV28 and J is TRBJ2-7; 9 nucleotides match TRBD1. Trimming cost V 3 bases and J 7 bases; bases outside gene matches: 13. Germline V gives CDR1 MDHEN, CDR2 SYDVKM. The CDR3 runs to 16 residues. The CDR3 sequence: CASSFHQGQGSLEQYF. The CDR3 coding sequence is TGTGCCAGCAGTTTTCACCAGGGACAGGGTTCATTGGAGCAGTACTTC. Full variable domain (rest looked up from reference TRBV28 and TRBJ2-7): DVKVTQSSRYLVKRTGEKVFLECVQDMDHENMFWYRQDPGLGLRLIYFSYDVKMKEKGDIPEGYSVSREKKERFSLILESASTNQTSMYLCASSFHQGQGSLEQYFGPGTRLTVT.

The DNA of the CDR3 is TGTGCCAGCAGCTTGGACAGGGGGAACTATGGCTACACCTTC. This encodes CASSLDRGNYGYTF. The V call is TRBV5-4, the J call TRBJ1-2; 8 positions match TRBD1. V dropped 0 bases and J dropped 2; count of bases not matched to a gene: 0. The CDR3 has 14 amino acids. Germline CDR1 and CDR2: SGHNT and YYREEE (reference sequence).

The genes are TRBV4-2 and TRBJ1-1; D ambiguous. This CDR3 region has 16 residues. Deletions cut 0 bases from V and 4 bases from J, with 15 bases between. The germline CDR1 and CDR2 sequences are LGHNA and YNFKEQ. CDR3 nucleotides: TGTGCCAGCAGCCAAGATCCCGGCCTCCTGGGCACTGAAGCTTTCTTT. It specifies CASSQDPGLLGTEAFF.

This clone has just one count. The chain joins TRBV27 to TRBJ2-7; unclear D gene. V was shortened by 6 bases and J by 4 bases, with 13 bases between the two germline ends. This CDR3 is 13 amino acids long. The germline CDR1 and CDR2 sequences are MNHEY and SMNVEV (reference sequence). In DNA form, the CDR3 reads TGTGCCAGCAGCGACCCTCAAGGATACGAGCAGTACTTC. This gives the protein CASSDPQGYEQYF.

The J gene is TRBJ2-2, the V gene TRBV7-8; 8 positions agree with TRBD1. Trimming took 3 bases from V and 8 from J; bases not matched to a gene: 11. The CDR3 contains 16 residues. CDR1 SGHVS and CDR2 FQNEAQ come from the germline V gene. Here the CDR3 reads CASSFPPTGASGELFF. The CDR3 DNA reads TGTGCCAGCAGCTTCCCCCCGACAGGGGCATCAGGGGAGCTGTTTTTT.

J is TRBJ2-5 and V is TRBV7-9; D call uncertain. In germline, CDR1 is SEHNR, CDR2 FQNEAQ (reference sequence). The CDR3 length is 14 residues. V shed 3 bases and J shed 1 base, with 9 bases lying between them. CDR3 region: CASSLSRLQETQYF. CDR3 coding DNA: TGTGCCAGCAGCTTGAGCCGGCTCCAAGAGACCCAGTACTTC.

The J gene is TRBJ2-7, the V gene TRBV29-1, with no clear D. Trimming removed 0 bases from V and 1 base from J, with 4 bases in between. The CDR3 spans 12 residues. Germline V gene sequence: CDR1 SQVTM, CDR2 ANQGSEA. CDR3 DNA sequence: TGCAGCGTTGAAGAACAGTCCTACGAGCAGTACTTC. Protein product: CSVEEQSYEQYF.

This rearrangement joins TRBV18 to TRBJ2-7; D ambiguous. Germline CDR1 and CDR2: KGHSH and LQKENI. Trimming took off 3 bases at V and 6 bases at J, with 12 bases between the two ends. The CDR3 sequence is 13 residues long. CDR3 nucleotide sequence: TGTGCCAGCTCACCCCCCCGGGCCGGCGAGCAGTACTTC. Translation gives CASSPPRAGEQYF.